This T cell receptor beta chain stems from a study of blood T cell repertoires in COVID-19. Overall study context: Samples came from the United States, Italy and Spain, spanning acute and convalescent COVID-19. T cells, B-cell-depleted T cells, or PBMCs provided the cDNA or gDNA that served as material.

Germline CDR1 MNHEY, CDR2 SVGEGT. This CDR3 comprises 14 residues. The V segment lost 4 bases and the J segment 8 bases; nucleotides outside the gene matches: 7. Original handling: It was from reference gene primer amplification that nucleated cell counts were estimated. Assay: immunoSEQ multiplex PCR; the TCRdb copy retains only in-frame clones and omits some. V and J calls and clone size are copied from that table; D and trimming were computed from the DNA. The table has tens of thousands of clones, approximately 80% seen once. In its sample, this clone was seen once. The sample was peripheral blood. The J gene is TRBJ2-2, the V gene TRBV6-2 or TRBV6-3; 7 bases map to TRBD1. This clonotype was sampled from a woman over 75 with acute or convalescent COVID-19. The CDR3 here is CASSSLQGTGELFF. CDR3 nucleotides: TGTGCCAGCAGTTCCTTACAGGGGACAGGGGAGCTGTTTTTT.